These 12 T cell receptor beta chains came from one sample sequenced in a study of T cell repertoires in cytomegalovirus infection. TCRdb redid the calling of the reads with MiXCR, one entry per CDR3 protein. The sample contains hundreds of thousands of distinct CDR3 sequences, 15% to 20% of which appear only once. The sample was PBMCs. These TCRs come from a human donor in good health (CMV status not recorded). Some clones in this sample may be carry-over from other donors' samples.

This clonotype has a count of ten or more. J is TRBJ2-5 and V is TRBV7-2; D tentatively reads TRBD1 or TRBD2 (5 bases each). This CDR3 is built from 19 residues. V was cut by 3 bases and J by 2 bases, with 25 bases left in between. Germline CDR1 reads SGHTA; CDR2 reads FQGNSA. CDR3 bases: TGTGCCAGCAGCTTCAGGGCGGGCCACGACGACATAAAACAAGAGACCCAGTACTTC. Translating gives CASSFRAGHDDIKQETQYF. Full variable domain (missing parts from reference TRBV7-2 and TRBJ2-5): GAGVSQSPSNKVTEKGKDVELRCDPISGHTALYWYRQSLGQGLEFLIYFQGNSAPDKSGLPSDRFSAERTGGSVSTLTIQRTQQEDSAVYLCASSFRAGHDDIKQETQYFGPGTRLLVL.

This clonotype was recorded at least ten times. V is TRBV4-1 and J is TRBJ1-6, with a weak D call TRBD1 (5 bases). Germline-derived CDR1 and CDR2 are MGHRA and YSYEKL. The length of the CDR3 is 15 residues. V shed 4 bases and J shed 10 bases, with 17 bases lying between them. The CDR3 DNA reads as TGCGCCAGCAGCCCAACGCAGGGAAATGAATCACCCCTCCACTTT. Its protein is CASSPTQGNESPLHF.

The chain has TRBV20-1 and TRBJ2-3; D is perhaps TRBD2 (5 bases). Trimming pared 0 bases from V and 5 bases from J, leaving 18 bases between. The CDR3 extends over 16 amino acids. Germline values: CDR1 DFQATT, CDR2 SNEGSKA (reference sequence). Here the CDR3 reads CSARDRGRGVGDTQYF. CDR3 in DNA: TGCAGTGCTAGAGATAGAGGGAGAGGCGTCGGAGATACGCAGTATTTT.

The chain combines TRBV6-4 with TRBJ2-1; 7 bases map to TRBD2. The CDR3 covers 19 residues. Trimming removed 8 bases from V and 2 bases from J; junction bases left unmatched: 21. Germline V gene data show CDR1 as MRHNA and CDR2 as SNTAGT. CDR3 DNA: TGTGCCAGCGCGGGACGCGGGAGTCGGACTATCTACCCCTACAATGAGCAGTTCTTC. This gives the protein CASAGRGSRTIYPYNEQFF.

This clonotype was observed many times. The rearrangement links TRBV10-3 to TRBJ1-1; D not resolved. Trimming took 4 bases from V and 0 from J, leaving 6 bases between them. CDR3 length: 13 residues. CDR1 is ENHRY and CDR2 is SYGVKD in the germline V gene. CDR3 in DNA: TGTGCCATCAGTGTGGGGATGAACACTGAAGCTTTCTTT. Translating it yields CAISVGMNTEAFF.

This sequence joins TRBV2 and TRBJ1-6; a weak D match, TRBD1 (5 bases). This CDR3 has 13 residues. Trimming shortened V by 11 bases and J by 8 bases, and 16 bases separated the two germline ends. Germline CDR1 is SNHLY and CDR2 is FYNNEI. As DNA, the CDR3 is TGTGCCCTCAGCAGGGAAAGGGATTCACCCCTCCACTTT. It translates to CALSRERDSPLHF.

The V gene is TRBV6-5, the J gene TRBJ1-1, with D tentatively TRBD1 (5 bases). There are 15 residues in the CDR3. CDR1 and CDR2 (germline): MNHEY, SVGAGI. Trimming removed 5 bases from V and 5 bases from J, with 18 bases in between. The CDR3 bases are TGTGCCAGCAGTCAGGGTTCCGGGCGATGGACTGAAGCTTTCTTT. This translates into CASSQGSGRWTEAFF.

This clonotype was picked up a small number of times. The V gene is TRBV11-2, the J gene TRBJ1-3, with unresolved D. CDR1 is SGHAT, CDR2 FQNNGV, per germline. There are 14 residues in the CDR3. The ends were cut back, 2 bases at V and 5 bases at J, with 10 bases in the middle. The DNA of the CDR3 is TGTGCCAGCAGCTTAAGTCAGACTAGAAACACCATATATTTT. Its protein product is CASSLSQTRNTIYF. Full variable domain (remainder filled in from reference TRBV11-2 and TRBJ1-3): EAGVAQSPRYKIIEKRQSVAFWCNPISGHATLYWYQQILGQGPKLLIQFQNNGVVDDSQLPKDRFSAERLKGVDSTLKIQPAKLEDSAVYLCASSLSQTRNTIYFGEGSWLTVV.

J is TRBJ2-1 and V is TRBV7-6; 10 bases line up with TRBD2. The ends lost 5 bases at V and 7 bases at J; junction bases unmatched: 11. CDR1 and CDR2 (germline): SGHVS, FNYEAQ. The CDR3 covers 16 residues. CDR3 amino acids: CASSPPSGGGANEQFF. The CDR3 nucleotides read TGTGCCAGCAGCCCACCCAGCGGGGGGGGTGCTAATGAGCAGTTCTTC. The variable domain in full, completed from reference TRBV7-6 and TRBJ2-1, reads GAGVSQSPRYKVTKRGQDVALRCDPISGHVSLYWYRQALGQGPEFLTYFNYEAQQDKSGLPNDRFSAERPEGSISTLTIQRTEQRDSAMYRCASSPPSGGGANEQFFGPGTRLTVL.

In this sample, this clonotype turned up many times. This chain links TRBV6-1 with TRBJ2-7; D uncertain. Trimming took 5 bases from V and 5 from J, leaving 13 bases between them. The CDR3 contains 13 residues. Germline V CDR1 and CDR2: MNHNS, SASEGT. The CDR3 loop is CASSPRQADEQYF. For the CDR3, the DNA is TGTGCCAGCAGTCCCCGGCAGGCCGACGAGCAGTACTTC.

The genes are TRBV19 and TRBJ1-2, with unresolved D. The CDR3 totals 13 residues. Germline V CDR1 and CDR2: LNHDA, SQIVND (reference sequence). The ends were cut back, 2 bases at V and 8 bases at J, with 12 bases in the middle. CDR3 sequence reads: CASSISGSRGYTF. The CDR3 nucleotides read TGTGCCAGTAGTATATCCGGATCCCGGGGCTACACCTTC. The full variable domain, completed using reference TRBV19 and TRBJ1-2, is DGGITQSPKYLFRKEGQNVTLSCEQNLNHDAMYWYRQDPGQGLRLIYYSQIVNDFQKGDIAEGYSVSREKKESFPLTVTSAQKNPTAFYLCASSISGSRGYTFGSGTRLTVV.

This clonotype came up many times. The chain joins TRBV6-2 or TRBV6-3 to TRBJ2-1, with D perhaps matching TRBD2 (6 bases). Germline V gene lookup returns CDR1 MNHEY and CDR2 SVGEGT. Trimming took off 0 bases at V and 8 bases at J, with 17 bases between the two ends. This CDR3 is built from 16 residues. The CDR3 reads CASSYSSGATPYEQFF. The CDR3 bases are TGTGCCAGCAGTTACTCCTCGGGAGCTACCCCCTATGAGCAGTTCTTC.